This T cell receptor beta chain was profiled in a study of OX40 agonist ivuxolimab in advanced cancers. TCRdb's copy holds only in-frame clones and misses some; the assay was immunoSEQ multiplex PCR. The sample consists of 40,000 to 50,000 clones, 65% to 90% of them appearing once. Germline CDR1 and CDR2: MDHEN and SYDVKM. The ends were cut back, 2 bases at V and 4 bases at J, with 10 bases in the middle. CDR3 length equals 14 residues. At cycle 4 day 1, cycle 7 day 1, and baseline, blood was sampled. The J gene is TRBJ2-3, the V gene TRBV28, with a possible D match to TRBD2 (6 bases). The sequenced sample was CD4+ or CD8+ T cells sorted from blood, obtained in a trial of the OX40 agonist ivuxolimab. This receptor was identified in an adult with an advanced solid tumor such as melanoma, head and neck, liver or kidney cancer. The CDR3 loop reads CASSLRRGPDTQYF. Written as DNA, the CDR3 is TGTGCCAGCAGTTTAAGGAGGGGCCCAGATACGCAGTATTTT.